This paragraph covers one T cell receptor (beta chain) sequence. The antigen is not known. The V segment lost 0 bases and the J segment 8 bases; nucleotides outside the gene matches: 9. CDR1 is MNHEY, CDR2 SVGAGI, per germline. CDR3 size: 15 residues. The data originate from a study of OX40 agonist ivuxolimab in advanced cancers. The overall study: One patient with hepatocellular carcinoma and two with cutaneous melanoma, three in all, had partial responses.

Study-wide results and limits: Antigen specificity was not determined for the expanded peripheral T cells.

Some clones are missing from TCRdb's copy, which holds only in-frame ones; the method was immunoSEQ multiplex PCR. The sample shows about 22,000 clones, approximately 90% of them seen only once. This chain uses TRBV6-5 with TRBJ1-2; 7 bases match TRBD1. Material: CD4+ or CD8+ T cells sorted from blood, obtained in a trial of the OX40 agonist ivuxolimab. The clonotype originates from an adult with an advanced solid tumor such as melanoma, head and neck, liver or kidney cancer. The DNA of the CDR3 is TGTGCCAGCAGTTACTCGGAAGGGGGCAGTTTAGGCTACACCTTC. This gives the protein CASSYSEGGSLGYTF.